The clone carrying this TCR beta chain was observed a few times. This sample stems from a study of T cells in tuberculosis. Using immunoSEQ multiplex PCR, the repertoire was profiled, and TCRdb retains in-frame clones only, with some absent. The sample has under 50,000 clones, approximately 95% seen once; the top ten hold about 3.8%. The sequenced sample consisted of PBMCs. The TCR sequence derives from a donor aged 10-35 years with latent tuberculosis or without tuberculosis infection.

This CDR3 is CASSVDGGGAVNEQFF. In DNA form, the CDR3 reads TGTGCCAGCAGTGTTGACGGCGGGGGGGCAGTCAATGAGCAGTTCTTC. This chain connects TRBV6-4 to TRBJ2-1; 9 nucleotides line up with TRBD2. The germline V gene has CDR1 MRHNA and CDR2 SNTAGT. The CDR3 extends over 16 amino acids. V was pared by 4 bases and J by 6 bases, with 10 bases of the junction left unmatched.